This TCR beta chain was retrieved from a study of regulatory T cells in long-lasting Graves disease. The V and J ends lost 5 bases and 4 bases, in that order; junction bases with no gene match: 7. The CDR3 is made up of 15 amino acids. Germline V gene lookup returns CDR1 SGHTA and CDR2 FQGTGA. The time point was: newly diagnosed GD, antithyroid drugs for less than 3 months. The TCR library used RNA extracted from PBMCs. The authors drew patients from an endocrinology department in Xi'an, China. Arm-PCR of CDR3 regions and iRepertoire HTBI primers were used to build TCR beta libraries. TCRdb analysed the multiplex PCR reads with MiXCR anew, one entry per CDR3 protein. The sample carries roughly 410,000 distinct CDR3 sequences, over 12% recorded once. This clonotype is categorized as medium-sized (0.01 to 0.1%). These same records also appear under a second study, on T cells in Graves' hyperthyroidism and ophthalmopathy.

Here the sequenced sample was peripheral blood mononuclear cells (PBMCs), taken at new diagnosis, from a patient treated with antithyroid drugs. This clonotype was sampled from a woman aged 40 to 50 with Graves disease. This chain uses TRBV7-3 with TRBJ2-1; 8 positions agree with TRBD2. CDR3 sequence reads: CASSPDGGAYNEQFF. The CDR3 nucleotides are TGTGCCAGCAGCCCGGACGGGGGGGCTTACAATGAGCAGTTCTTC.